Listed below are T cell receptor beta chains from one sample, sequenced in a study of cytomegalovirus exposure and HLA in healthy donors. Repertoires were generated with immunoSEQ multiplex PCR, while TCRdb's copy carries only in-frame clones and drops some. The data show approximately 51,000 clones, 72% seen once. What was sequenced was PBMCs. All receptors come from a man aged 25-45 years in good health and CMV-seronegative. Both conserved end residues are part of each CDR3. Each record gives: J gene, V gene, clone size, D gene, CDR3 DNA, CDR3 protein. The D gene is left open where the match is weak. Size tells how often a clone was seen (once, few, many) or the class of an expanded clone, and some rows leave it out.

TRBJ1-2 TRBV15 NA TRBD1 TGTGCCACCGGGGGAAGGGGGCAGGCACGCTATGGCTACACCTTC CATGGRGQARYGYTF
TRBJ2-4 TRBV6-4 NA NA TGTGCCGGACTTAAAAACATTCAGTACTTC CAGLKNIQYF
TRBJ2-1 TRBV2 NA NA TGTGCCAGCAACGGGAACTCCTACAATGAGCAGTTCTTC CASNGNSYNEQFF
TRBJ2-7 TRBV6-5 few NA TGTGCCAGCAGTCGAGGACAGTCAAAGCGCGAGCAGTACTTC CASSRGQSKREQYF
TRBJ2-3 TRBV29-1 NA NA TGCAGCGGTGCCGGAAGTCCGGGCGGGAGCACAGATACGCAGTATTTT CSGAGSPGGSTDTQYF
TRBJ2-1 TRBV4-2 NA TRBD2 TGTGCCAGCAGCCAGCTCGCTAGCGGGACCAATGAGCAGTTCTTC CASSQLASGTNEQFF
TRBJ2-7 TRBV5-1 NA TRBD2 TGCGCCAGCAGCTTCGGGGCCCGGACAGGGTTACCGAATAGGGTAGCGGGAGGATCTTACGAGCAGTACTTC CASSFGARTGLPNRVAGGSYEQYF
TRBJ2-1 TRBV29-1 NA NA TGCAGCGTTGATGCGGGAACCTACAATGAGCAGTTCTTC CSVDAGTYNEQFF
TRBJ2-5 TRBV9 NA NA TGTGCCAGCAGCGTAGATCCCCTAGGGAGCGACCGCAAAGAGACCCAGTACTTC CASSVDPLGSDRKETQYF
TRBJ1-2 TRBV15 NA NA TGTGCCACCAGCAGAGATTCAGGGAACTATGGCTACACCTTC CATSRDSGNYGYTF
TRBJ2-5 TRBV7-6 NA NA TGTGCCAGCAGCTTAGTGTCGGGGTTGGGCGAGACCCAGTACTTC CASSLVSGLGETQYF
TRBJ2-1 TRBV5-4 NA TRBD2 TGTGCCAGCAGCTTGGTGCGACTAGCGGGAGGGGGGAACAATGAGCAGTTCTTC CASSLVRLAGGGNNEQFF
TRBJ2-7 TRBV5-4 NA NA TGTGCCAGCAGCCCTATTAGCGGAATCTCCTACGAGCAGTACTTC CASSPISGISYEQYF
TRBJ1-1 TRBV5-4 NA TRBD1 TGTGCCAGCAGACGAACAGGGGTTTACACTGAAGCTTTCTTT CASRRTGVYTEAFF
TRBJ2-3 TRBV6-5 NA NA TGTGCCAGCCTCCGGAGTGCGGGGGCCCCAGATACGCAGTATTTT CASLRSAGAPDTQYF
TRBJ1-2 TRBV5-1 NA NA TGCGCCAGCAGCTTGGGGGACATTGGGGGCTACACCTTC CASSLGDIGGYTF
TRBJ2-7 TRBV29-1 few TRBD2 TGCAGCGTTGCCGAAAGGACTAGCAGCTACGAGCAGTACTTC CSVAERTSSYEQYF
TRBJ2-1 TRBV4-1 NA NA TGCGCCAGCAGCCAAACTCAGGGGGGCTATGAGCAGTTCTTC CASSQTQGGYEQFF
TRBJ1-1 TRBV5-1 NA NA TGCGCCAGCAGCTTTTCAGGGCCTATGGACACTGAAGCTTTCTTT CASSFSGPMDTEAFF
TRBJ1-1 TRBV10-1 NA NA TGCGCCAGCAGGGCCAACGAGCGCGCTGAAGCTTTCTTT CASRANERAEAFF
TRBJ2-7 TRBV5-1 NA TRBD1 TGCGCCAGCAGCCCGACAGGGTTTATGGACGAGCAGTACTTC CASSPTGFMDEQYF
TRBJ2-3 TRBV5-6 NA NA TGTGCCAGCACCCTTAACACCCTTTCCACAGATACGCAGTATTTT CASTLNTLSTDTQYF
TRBJ2-3 TRBV9 NA TRBD2 TGTGCCAGTACTAGCGGGATCAGTTTTACAGATACGCAGTATTTT CASTSGISFTDTQYF
TRBJ2-5 TRBV5-1 few TRBD1 TGCGCCAGCAGCACGGGACAGATACAAGAGACCCAGTACTTC CASSTGQIQETQYF
TRBJ2-1 TRBV12-5 NA TRBD2 TGTGCTAGTGGTTTGGTACAGGGACTAGGCATTCTTGGGCGGTTCTTC CASGLVQGLGILGRFF
TRBJ2-6 TRBV11-2 NA NA TGTGCCAGCAGCGTGACAGACTCTGGGGCCAACGTCCTGACTTTC CASSVTDSGANVLTF
TRBJ2-1 TRBV19 NA TRBD2 TGTGCCAGTAGCCTTAGCGGGAGGTACAATGAGCAGTTCTTC CASSLSGRYNEQFF
TRBJ1-2 TRBV30 NA TRBD1 TGTGCCTGGAGTAGGGGGCTTGGGGGCTACACCTTC CAWSRGLGGYTF
TRBJ2-3 TRBV6-6 NA NA TGTGCCAGCAGCACAGGTTCCACTCACACAGATACGCAGTATTTT CASSTGSTHTDTQYF
TRBJ2-3 TRBV30 once NA TGTGCCTGGAGTGTCGGAGGGAGGACCCCAGATACGCAGTATTTT CAWSVGGRTPDTQYF